Each of the 12 T cell receptor beta chains below was sequenced from the same sample in a study of shared clonotypes between healthy human individuals. Produced via immunoSEQ multiplex PCR; TCRdb's table is partial and in-frame only. Of 1,400,000 or so clones in the sample, approximately 98.5% were seen once. The sequencing input was naive CD4+ T cells sorted from blood. The subset here: CD45RA+ positively selected. Source of these receptors: a young man in good health.

A word on this clone: Other DNA sequences in the same sample also yield this CDR3. This chain links TRBV6-4 with TRBJ2-3; D is perhaps TRBD1 (5 bases). Trimming removed 0 bases from V and 5 bases from J, with 6 bases in between. CDR1 and CDR2 from the germline V gene are MRHNA and SNTAGT. This CDR3 region has 13 residues. The CDR3 spells CASSDSRVDTQYF. In nucleotides, the CDR3 is TGTGCCAGCAGTGACTCCAGGGTAGATACGCAGTATTTT.

The CDR3 DNA sequence: TGTGCCAGCAGCACGGGTCCGACGGGCGAGCAGTACTTC. This encodes CASSTGPTGEQYF. The V call is TRBV5-5, the J call TRBJ2-7, with D unclear. Per germline, CDR1 SGHKS and CDR2 YYEKEE (reference sequence). V lost 4 bases and J lost 6, with 14 bases in between. This CDR3 comprises 13 residues.

The V and J genes are TRBV18 and TRBJ1-1; D gene uncertain. Trimming shortened V by 3 bases and J by 4 bases, and 18 bases separated the two germline ends. The CDR3 length is 16 residues. Per germline, CDR1 KGHSH and CDR2 LQKENI. The CDR3 loop is CASSPRLSNWGTEAFF. In DNA, the CDR3 is TGTGCCAGCTCACCTCGACTCTCTAACTGGGGCACTGAAGCTTTCTTT.

The V and J genes are TRBV4-1 and TRBJ2-2; 7 bases agree with TRBD2. V was pared by 1 base and J by 1 base, with 9 bases of the junction left unmatched. Per germline, CDR1 MGHRA and CDR2 YSYEKL. CDR3 length equals 18 residues. The CDR3 spells CASSQVLSGTKNTGELFF. The DNA of the CDR3 is TGCGCCAGCAGCCAAGTACTCTCCGGGACTAAGAACACCGGGGAGCTGTTTTTT.

The rearrangement uses TRBV30 and TRBJ2-1, with D uncertain. The CDR3 loop spans 12 amino acids. V lost 3 bases, J lost 12 bases, and 15 bases lay in between. The germline gives CDR1 GTSNPN, CDR2 SVGIG (reference sequence). The CDR3 DNA reads as TGTGCCTGGAGCGCAAATGAATGGGGGCAGTTCTTC. Translation gives CAWSANEWGQFF.

The V call is TRBV27, the J call TRBJ2-1; TRBD2 aligns across 9 bases. The V gene's germline CDR1 is MNHEY and CDR2 SMNVEV (reference sequence). J gave up 6 bases and V 11 bases, and 14 bases lay outside the gene matches. The CDR3 length is 15 residues. CDR3 nucleotide sequence: TGTGCCTGCCTACCGAGCGGGAGGCGAGGCAATGAGCAGTTCTTC. Protein: CACLPSGRRGNEQFF.

This rearrangement joins TRBV11-3 to TRBJ2-5, with D tentatively TRBD2 (6 bases). This CDR3 has 15 amino acids. The germline gives CDR1 SGHNT, CDR2 YENEEA. V lost 6 bases, J lost 5 bases, and 19 bases lay in between. The CDR3 protein is CASSDRREEPETQYF. The CDR3 DNA follows: TGTGCCAGCAGTGATAGGAGGGAGGAGCCGGAGACCCAGTACTTC.

The genes are TRBV5-1 and TRBJ2-7; D unresolved. CDR3 length equals 12 residues. The germline CDR1 and CDR2 sequences are SGHRS and YFSETQ. Trimming stripped 4 bases from V and 7 bases from J, with 12 bases between. DNA of the CDR3: TGCGCCAGCAGCCTGGAGCCTTTTGAGCAGTACTTC. Protein: CASSLEPFEQYF.

This chain uses TRBV10-3 with TRBJ1-2; D is uncertain. The CDR3 covers 13 residues. Deletions cut 4 bases from V and 6 bases from J, with 12 bases between. CDR1 is ENHRY, CDR2 SYGVKD, per germline. CDR3 DNA: TGTGCCATCAGTGTCCAAGCGGTCGATGGCTACACCTTC. This sequence encodes CAISVQAVDGYTF.

CDR3 residues: CASSQPLPGTVSNQPQHF. As DNA, the CDR3 is TGTGCCAGCAGTCAACCATTGCCGGGCACGGTTAGCAATCAGCCCCAGCATTTT. The V and J genes are TRBV27 and TRBJ1-5; no reliable D call. The CDR3 is made up of 18 amino acids. Germline CDR1 MNHEY, CDR2 SMNVEV (reference sequence). V shed 5 bases and J shed 0 bases, with 20 bases lying between them.

The chain has TRBV5-4 and TRBJ2-3; TRBD2 agrees at 8 bases. Unmatched junction bases numbered 4, after V lost 0 bases and J lost 1 base. The germline gives CDR1 SGHNT, CDR2 YYREEE (reference sequence). The length of the CDR3 is 16 residues. CDR3 residues: CASSLAGAGGTDTQYF. DNA for the CDR3: TGTGCCAGCAGCTTGGCCGGAGCGGGAGGCACAGATACGCAGTATTTT.

A single count supports this clone. V is TRBV6-5 and J is TRBJ1-5, with D perhaps matching TRBD1 (5 bases). V lost 8 bases to trimming and J lost 2 bases, with 13 bases between them. From germline, CDR1 is MNHEY and CDR2 SVGAGI. This CDR3 comprises 14 residues. CDR3 protein: CASGPRGGNQPQHF. The CDR3 DNA reads TGTGCCAGCGGCCCCCGGGGGGGCAATCAGCCCCAGCATTTT.